The clone carrying this TCR beta chain was found many times. The antigen is undetermined. Germline CDR1 and CDR2: SGHRS and YFSETQ. Trimming stripped 4 bases from V and 4 bases from J, with 12 bases between. This CDR3 has 14 amino acids. RNA transcripts served as the template for amplifying TCR beta CDR3 regions. Primed by the HTBI set, a first-round RT-PCR was run on the TCR CDR3. TCRdb re-derived calls from the multiplex PCR reads in MiXCR, one entry per CDR3 protein. The sample contains about 320,000 distinct CDR3 sequences, 16% of which appear only once. This sample stems from a study of T cells in Graves' hyperthyroidism and ophthalmopathy. Study-level points and caveats: Ophthalmopathy and stable hyperthyroidism were separated by a 13 V-J model. Ophthalmopathy prediction by the model preceded onset by a median about 6.8 months.

Sequencing was performed on blood. The chain couples TRBV5-1 to TRBJ2-1; possibly TRBD2 for D (6 bases). The sequence was obtained from a man aged 30 to 45 with Graves' hyperthyroidism. CDR3 coding DNA: TGCGCCAGCAGCCCCCGGGACTGGTACAATGAGCAGTTCTTC. Translated: CASSPRDWYNEQFF.